These T cell receptor beta chains were read from a single sample in a study of T cell changes during pregnancy in multiple sclerosis. Libraries were prepared by immunoSEQ multiplex PCR; TCRdb keeps only in-frame clonotypes and omits some of them. The data hold 90,000 to 100,000 clones, with about 91% observed a single time. Source: peripheral blood, taken after pregnancy. These receptors were obtained from a female donor in good health, enrolled as a control in a pregnancy study. Each CDR3 is given with its conserved first and last residue. D genes are given only for firm matches. Size is stated for part of the rows, as once, few or many counts, or as a class when the clone is expanded.

d_gene	v_gene	j_gene	abundance	CDR3nt	CDR3aa
.	TRBV19	TRBJ1-2	.	TGTGCCAGTACCCTCGGGGGACGTGGCTACACCTTC	CASTLGGRGYTF
.	TRBV18	TRBJ1-1	once	TGTGCCAGCTCTAAAGGGGGATGGGGCACTGAAGCTTTCTTT	CASSKGGWGTEAFF
.	TRBV7-2	TRBJ2-3	.	TGTGCCAGCAGCCCCCGCGCCGCGGCAGATACGCAGTATTTT	CASSPRAAADTQYF
.	TRBV19	TRBJ2-5	.	TGTGCCAGTAGTACCGTTACAGGGATCGAGACCCAGTACTTC	CASSTVTGIETQYF
.	TRBV30	TRBJ1-4	.	TGTGCCTGGAGTTGGGGGGTCCCAACTAATGAAAAACTGTTTTTT	CAWSWGVPTNEKLFF
TRBD1	TRBV7-2	TRBJ2-7	.	TGTGCCAGCAGCTCCAACGCCCCCGGGACAGGTCCCTTGAGGTACTTC	CASSSNAPGTGPLRYF
.	TRBV5-1	TRBJ1-1	.	TGCGCCAGCAGCTCCGACAGTGTTTCGGTAGCTTTCTTT	CASSSDSVSVAFF
.	TRBV7-9	TRBJ1-1	.	TGTGCCAGCAGCCAACAGGGTGAAGCTTTCTTT	CASSQQGEAFF
.	TRBV7-9	TRBJ2-1	.	TGTGCCAGCAGCATATCAGACAGTTCCTACAATGAGCAGTTCTTC	CASSISDSSYNEQFF
.	TRBV19	TRBJ2-7	.	TGTGCCAGTCGGAAAACAGGAAGTTACGAGCAGTACTTC	CASRKTGSYEQYF
TRBD1	TRBV7-9	TRBJ1-4	.	TGTGCCAGCCGGGGACAGGATAGAAGCGAAAAACTGTTTTTT	CASRGQDRSEKLFF
.	TRBV11-2	TRBJ2-1	.	TGTGCCAGCAGCTCCCAGACTAGGAATGAGCAGTTCTTC	CASSSQTRNEQFF
TRBD1	TRBV7-2	TRBJ1-1	.	TGTGCCAGCAGCTTAGGGACAGGGAATGAAGCTTTCTTT	CASSLGTGNEAFF
TRBD2	TRBV18	TRBJ2-7	.	TGTGCCAGCTCACCCGGGACTAGCGGGGGTGGAGAGCAGTACTTC	CASSPGTSGGGEQYF
TRBD2	TRBV10-3	TRBJ2-7	.	TGTGCCATCAGCGAAGCCGGGACTAGCGCGTACGAGCAGTACTTC	CAISEAGTSAYEQYF
.	TRBV5-8	TRBJ1-2	.	TGTGCCAGCAGCCCAAATACAGGGAACTATGGCTACACCTTC	CASSPNTGNYGYTF
TRBD1	TRBV6-4	TRBJ2-1	.	TGTGCCAGCAGTCAGGGGGCGGGTGAGCAGTTCTTC	CASSQGAGEQFF
.	TRBV19	TRBJ2-1	.	TGTGCCAGTAGCGGAGACAGCTACAATGAGCAGTTCTTC	CASSGDSYNEQFF
TRBD1	TRBV9	TRBJ1-2	.	TGTGCCAGCAGCGGAACGAACGGAACAGGGGCGGGCTATGGCTACACCTTC	CASSGTNGTGAGYGYTF
.	TRBV19	TRBJ2-5	once	TGTGCCAGTAGTATAGCATACGCGGAGACCCAGTACTTC	CASSIAYAETQYF
.	TRBV19	TRBJ2-3	.	TGTGCCAGTAGTATAGCGGGAGCGGGCGCAGATACGCAGTATTTT	CASSIAGAGADTQYF
TRBD2	TRBV7-2	TRBJ2-7	.	TGTGCCAGCAGCTCCGGCGTAGCGGGGTCCGGGGAGCAGTACTTC	CASSSGVAGSGEQYF
TRBD1	TRBV28	TRBJ1-2	.	TGTGCCAGCAGTCCCACTGGACAGGGTGAGTTGGATCATGGCTACACCTTC	CASSPTGQGELDHGYTF
TRBD1	TRBV25-1	TRBJ1-4	.	TGTGCCAGCAACGGGCGGACAGGAGAAAAACTGTTTTTT	CASNGRTGEKLFF
TRBD1	TRBV2	TRBJ2-1	.	TGTGCCAGCAGTGAAGCGCCTACAGGGGCCTACAATGAGCAGTTCTTC	CASSEAPTGAYNEQFF
.	TRBV29-1	TRBJ1-1	.	TGCAGCGGAGGCCGGACAGCAATGAACACTGAAGCTTTCTTT	CSGGRTAMNTEAFF
TRBD1	TRBV6-5	TRBJ2-1	.	TGTGCCAGCCTTGGACAGGGTAACGATGAGCAGTTCTTC	CASLGQGNDEQFF
.	TRBV6-4	TRBJ2-2	.	TGTGCCAGCAGCTCCATAGCGAGTCGGAGCGGGGAGCTGTTTTTT	CASSSIASRSGELFF
TRBD2	TRBV27	TRBJ2-1	.	TGTGCCAGCAGTCGGGGGGGACAATACAATGAGCAGTTCTTC	CASSRGGQYNEQFF
TRBD2	TRBV10-3	TRBJ2-7	.	TGTGCCAACGCCCCCTACTCTAGCGGGAGGACCGACGAGCAGTACTTC	CANAPYSSGRTDEQYF
TRBD1	TRBV30	TRBJ2-5	.	TGTGCCTGGACCCCGGGACAGCCTCAAGAGACCCAGTACTTC	CAWTPGQPQETQYF
TRBD2	TRBV10-3	TRBJ2-7	once	TGTGCCATCAGTGCCGCTAGCGGGAGCCTGAACGAGCAGTACTTC	CAISAASGSLNEQYF
TRBD2	TRBV5-4	TRBJ2-1	.	TGTGCCAGCAGCTTGGGACTAGCGGATTACAATGAGCAGTTCTTC	CASSLGLADYNEQFF
TRBD2	TRBV18	TRBJ2-4	few	TGTGCCAGCTCAAGAGACAGCGGGGGGCGAAACATTCAGTACTTC	CASSRDSGGRNIQYF
TRBD1	TRBV5-4	TRBJ2-3	.	TGTGCCAGCAGCTTGGGTCTGGACAGGAGCACAGATACGCAGTATTTT	CASSLGLDRSTDTQYF
TRBD1	TRBV5-1	TRBJ1-6	few	TGCGCCAGCAGCCCCATGGGGACAGCGAATTCACCCCTCCACTTT	CASSPMGTANSPLHF
TRBD2	TRBV15	TRBJ2-7	.	TGTGCCACCAGCAGAGATCCCAGCGGGAGTGGCTACGAGCAGTACTTC	CATSRDPSGSGYEQYF
TRBD2	TRBV7-6	TRBJ2-1	few	TGTGCCAGCAGCTCTACTAGCGGAGTTAACGATGAGCAGTTCTTC	CASSSTSGVNDEQFF
TRBD1	TRBV6-1	TRBJ1-5	.	TGTGCCAGCAGTCCCAGGGGGCGCATGGGCCAGCCCCAGCATTTT	CASSPRGRMGQPQHF
TRBD1	TRBV6-6	TRBJ1-6	once	TGTGCCAGCAGTTACTCAGGACAGGGTGGATCACCCCTCCACTTT	CASSYSGQGGSPLHF